The 32 T cell receptor beta chains reported below all come from one sample, sequenced in a study of blood T cell repertoires in COVID-19. Only in-frame clones appear in the TCRdb table, and some are missing; sequencing was by immunoSEQ multiplex PCR. The sample lists around 67,000 clones, about 83% occurring once. The sequenced material came from peripheral blood. The receptor source for this set is a man between 65 and 79 years old with acute or convalescent COVID-19.

The V gene is TRBV3-1 (or the pseudogene TRBV3-2), the J gene TRBJ2-5; 8 bases are shared with TRBD2. This CDR3 spans 16 amino acids. Per germline, CDR1 LGHDT and CDR2 YNNKEL (reference sequence). Trimming cost V 4 bases and J 4 bases; bases outside gene matches: 11. The CDR3 coding sequence is TGTGCCAGCAGCCGAAGCGCGTTCAGCGGGGGAGAGACCCAGTACTTC. This sequence encodes CASSRSAFSGGETQYF.

This clone has more than one count but fewer than ten. This chain joins TRBV5-4 and TRBJ2-7, with 7 bases identical to TRBD2. The CDR3 extends over 15 amino acids. Germline CDR1 is SGHNT and CDR2 is YYREEE (reference sequence). Germline trimming cut 4 bases from V and 3 bases from J; bases unmatched to any gene: 10. CDR3 in amino acids: CASSLGGGSVYEQYF. The CDR3 nucleotides are TGTGCCAGCAGCCTGGGGGGGGGATCGGTCTACGAGCAGTACTTC.

The V call is TRBV9, the J call TRBJ2-7; D may be TRBD2 (6 bases). In germline, CDR1 is SGDLS, CDR2 YYNGEE. V shed 4 bases and J shed 3 bases, with 14 bases lying between them. This CDR3 region has 14 residues. The chain's CDR3 is CASSRAGGDYEQYF. In DNA form, the CDR3 reads TGTGCCAGCAGCCGAGCGGGTGGGGACTACGAGCAGTACTTC.

This rearrangement joins TRBV3-1 (or the pseudogene TRBV3-2) to TRBJ1-4; no definite D call. The V gene's germline CDR1 is LGHDT and CDR2 YNNKEL (reference sequence). V was clipped by 0 bases and J by 4 bases, with 12 bases between them. The CDR3 is 16 amino acids. The CDR3 spells CASSQDLGGGNEKLFF. The CDR3 DNA reads TGTGCCAGCAGCCAAGATCTGGGCGGAGGTAATGAAAAACTGTTTTTT.

V and J are TRBV5-1 and TRBJ2-1; perhaps TRBD1 as D (6 bases). V was shortened by 4 bases and J by 5 bases, with 16 bases between the two germline ends. CDR3 length: 15 residues. Germline V lookup: CDR1 SGHRS, CDR2 YFSETQ. The chain's CDR3 is CASSRGGNMDNEQFF. In DNA, the CDR3 is TGCGCCAGCAGCCGAGGGGGTAACATGGACAATGAGCAGTTCTTC.

The chain joins TRBV5-4 to TRBJ2-5; 7 bases agree with TRBD2. This CDR3 spans 14 amino acids. The ends lost 4 bases at V and 4 bases at J; junction bases unmatched: 7. Germline lookup yields CDR1 SGHNT and CDR2 YYREEE (reference sequence). The CDR3 bases are TGTGCCAGCAGCCTCTCGGGCGGGGGAGAGACCCAGTACTTC. Protein: CASSLSGGGETQYF.

The rearrangement joins TRBV6-5 to TRBJ1-2; 10 nucleotides line up with TRBD1. J lost 6 bases, V lost 6 bases, and 7 bases had no gene match. The CDR3 covers 14 residues. Germline assignment: CDR1 MNHEY and CDR2 SVGAGI. This CDR3 reads CASSPGDRGHGYTF. The DNA of the CDR3 is TGTGCCAGCAGCCCCGGGGACAGGGGACATGGCTACACCTTC.

Notes on this clone: Germline and junction disagree at one end, which may indicate a read error. V gene TRBV7-7 combines with J gene TRBJ1-3; 10 bases agree with TRBD1. Per the germline V gene, CDR1 is SSHAT and CDR2 is FNYEAQ (reference sequence). The CDR3 is made up of 16 amino acids. This CDR3 is CASSLGADRGRNTIYF. Written as DNA, the CDR3 is TGTGCTAGCAGCTTAGGAGCGGACAGGGGGAGAAACACCATATATTTT.

The chain links TRBV3-1 (or the pseudogene TRBV3-2) to TRBJ1-1; 8 bases match TRBD1. Germline V gene data show CDR1 as LGHDT and CDR2 as YNNKEL (reference sequence). This CDR3 comprises 14 residues. The junction had 8 bases not matched to a gene; V was cut back by 5 bases and J by 6 bases. The CDR3 is CASSWTGMIAEAFF. The CDR3 coding sequence is TGTGCCAGCAGCTGGACAGGGATGATAGCTGAAGCTTTCTTT.

The chain combines TRBV2 with TRBJ1-1; tentative D call: TRBD1 (5 bases). CDR3 length: 18 amino acids. Germline CDR1 reads SNHLY; CDR2 reads FYNNEI. Trimming removed 11 bases from V and 7 bases from J, with 35 bases in between. In DNA form, the CDR3 reads TGTGCCGGACGATCCGAGGACTACGGAGGGGTAGATGGGGTTGAAGCTTTCTTT. It is translated as CAGRSEDYGGVDGVEAFF.

J is TRBJ1-2 and V is TRBV29-1, with TRBD1 as a possible D gene (5 bases). Looked up from germline, CDR1 is SQVTM and CDR2 is ANQGSEA. Between the trimmed V and J ends, which lost 4 bases and 4 bases, there was a span of 16 bases. CDR3 length equals 14 residues. The chain's CDR3 is CSVGQGRSGYGYTF. The DNA for the CDR3 is TGCAGCGTTGGGCAGGGCCGATCTGGCTATGGCTACACCTTC. The full variable domain, with the rest looked up from reference TRBV29-1 and TRBJ1-2, is SAVISQKPSRDICQRGTSLTIQCQVDSQVTMMFWYRQQPGQSLTLIATANQGSEATYESGFVIDKFPISRPNLTFSTLTVSNMSPEDSSIYLCSVGQGRSGYGYTFGSGTRLTVV.

V and J are TRBV6-1 and TRBJ1-1, with D hard to call. CDR1 MNHNS and CDR2 SASEGT come from the germline V gene. There are 15 residues in the CDR3. V was pared by 3 bases and J by 11 bases, with 22 bases between. The CDR3 nucleotides are TGTGCCAGCAGTGATATAACATCACAGCCTCATTTGGCTTTCTTT. Translated: CASSDITSQPHLAFF.

The chain links TRBV6-1 to TRBJ1-2; 9 bases map to TRBD1. The CDR3 totals 15 residues. Germline CDR1 and CDR2: MNHNS and SASEGT. V trimming: 3 bases; J trimming: 8 bases; junction bases outside the gene matches: 10. The CDR3 DNA reads as TGTGCCAGCAGTGACCCGGGACAGGGTGTGGGCGGCTACACCTTC. The encoded protein is CASSDPGQGVGGYTF.

J is TRBJ1-1 and V is TRBV6-1, with 7 bases matching TRBD1. With V trimmed by 1 base and J by 3 bases, 2 bases remained unmatched. From germline, CDR1 is MNHNS and CDR2 SASEGT. The CDR3 spans 14 residues. The CDR3 DNA reads as TGTGCCAGCAGTGAAGGACAGGGTTACACTGAAGCTTTCTTT. Its protein product is CASSEGQGYTEAFF.

Note on this clone: Within the sample, other DNA sequences also encode this same CDR3. The gene calls are TRBV5-1 and TRBJ2-5, with 9 bases matching TRBD1. Germline V gene lookup returns CDR1 SGHRS and CDR2 YFSETQ. The CDR3 has 14 amino acids. V was pared by 3 bases and J by 3 bases, with 3 bases of the junction left unmatched. CDR3 nucleotide sequence: TGCGCCAGCAGCTCTACAGGGGGCGAAGAGACCCAGTACTTC. This translates into CASSSTGGEETQYF.

This clone was detected once. The chain is built from TRBV5-4 and TRBJ2-1, with 13 bases that match TRBD2. V lost 4 bases to trimming and J lost 9 bases; unmatched junction nucleotides: 7. The CDR3 extends over 15 amino acids. Germline V gene sequence: CDR1 SGHNT, CDR2 YYREEE (reference sequence). The CDR3 DNA reads as TGTGCCAGCAGCCTCACTAGCGGGAGGGCCGGTGAGCAGTTCTTC. This gives the protein CASSLTSGRAGEQFF.

V and J are TRBV27 and TRBJ1-5; maybe TRBD1 (6 bases). This CDR3 contains 15 residues. V lost 5 bases to trimming and J lost 4 bases, with 15 bases between them. Germline CDR1 is MNHEY and CDR2 is SMNVEV (reference sequence). The CDR3 protein is CASSRAGTSNQPQHF. CDR3 coding DNA: TGTGCCAGCAGTCGAGCCGGGACATCTAATCAGCCCCAGCATTTT.

The chain recombines TRBV3-1 (or the pseudogene TRBV3-2) with TRBJ2-2, with TRBD1 identical over 7 bases. CDR1 and CDR2 (germline): LGHDT, YNNKEL (reference sequence). CDR3 length: 15 amino acids. V dropped 1 base and J dropped 7; count of bases not matched to a gene: 6. CDR3 sequence (DNA): TGTGCCAGCAGCCAAGGGGCAGGGGGAGACGGGGAGCTGTTTTTT. Encoded protein: CASSQGAGGDGELFF.

The chain couples TRBV7-3 to TRBJ2-3; 9 nucleotides line up with TRBD1. Germline-derived CDR1 and CDR2 are SGHTA and FQGTGA. This CDR3 is 14 amino acids long. The V gene end was trimmed by 5 bases and the J gene end by 6 bases; junction bases not matched to a gene: 6. The CDR3 spells CASSPQGARDTQYF. The CDR3 coding sequence is TGTGCCAGCAGCCCACAGGGGGCTAGGGATACGCAGTATTTT. Supplemented by reference TRBV7-3 and TRBJ2-3, the full variable domain reads GAGVSQTPSNKVTEKGKYVELRCDPISGHTALYWYRQSLGQGPEFLIYFQGTGAADDSGLPNDRFFAVRPEGSVSTLKIQRTERGDSAVYLCASSPQGARDTQYFGPGTRLTVL.

J is TRBJ1-2 and V is TRBV2, with D unresolved. CDR3 length: 13 residues. Per germline, CDR1 SNHLY and CDR2 FYNNEI. Trimming shortened V by 6 bases and J by 6 bases, and 14 bases separated the two germline ends. This CDR3 is CASSRQAGNGYTF. The CDR3 DNA sequence: TGTGCCAGCAGCCGGCAAGCGGGGAATGGCTACACCTTC.

For this clone: Mismatch with germline at one junction end may stem from a read error. The chain has TRBV7-7 and TRBJ2-2; 14 bases are a match to TRBD2. Germline V gene data show CDR1 as SSHAT and CDR2 as FNYEAQ (reference sequence). The CDR3 length is 16 residues. The CDR3 nucleotides are TGTGCTAGCAGTTCAGGACTAGCGGGAGGCGGCGGGGAGCTGTTTTTT. Amino acid sequence: CASSSGLAGGGGELFF.

V and J are TRBV25-1 and TRBJ1-2; 10 bases align to TRBD1. The CDR3 spans 14 residues. The germline V gene has CDR1 MGHDK and CDR2 SYGVNS. J gave up 0 bases and V 7 bases, and 2 bases lay outside the gene matches. CDR3 protein: CASKTGGTNYGYTF. The CDR3 DNA reads as TGTGCCAGCAAGACAGGGGGCACTAACTATGGCTACACCTTC.

The sample holds a few counts of this clone. The chain recombines TRBV2 with TRBJ1-5; 9 positions match TRBD1. This CDR3 has 15 residues. Trimming removed 6 bases from V and 2 bases from J; junction bases left unmatched: 5. Germline CDR1 is SNHLY and CDR2 is FYNNEI. The CDR3 protein is CASRRDRDRNQPQHF. The CDR3 DNA sequence: TGTGCCAGCAGACGGGACAGGGACCGCAATCAGCCCCAGCATTTT.

The gene calls are TRBV5-1 and TRBJ1-4, with 8 bases lining up with TRBD1. Germline CDR1 and CDR2: SGHRS and YFSETQ. Trimming cost V 0 bases and J 8 bases; bases outside gene matches: 6. The CDR3 is 15 amino acids. CDR3 sequence (DNA): TGCGCCAGCAGCTTGGACGGGACAGGTGGGGAAAAACTGTTTTTT. Its protein is CASSLDGTGGEKLFF.

This chain connects TRBV7-6 to TRBJ2-2, with 7 bases fitting TRBD1. The ends lost 2 bases at V and 0 bases at J; junction bases unmatched: 0. The CDR3 loop spans 15 amino acids. The germline CDR1 and CDR2 sequences are SGHVS and FNYEAQ. CDR3 in amino acids: CASSLTGANTGELFF. For the CDR3, the DNA is TGTGCCAGCAGCTTAACAGGGGCGAACACCGGGGAGCTGTTTTTT.

Only one count was recorded for this clone. The V and J genes are TRBV7-8 and TRBJ1-5; 8 nucleotides match TRBD1. The germline gives CDR1 SGHVS, CDR2 FQNEAQ. CDR3 length equals 17 residues. Trimming took 4 bases from V and 2 from J; bases not matched to a gene: 10. Here the CDR3 DNA reads TGTGCCAGCAGCTCAGCTACAGGGGGTTGGGGCAATCAGCCCCAGCATTTT. The encoded protein is CASSSATGGWGNQPQHF.

This clone was observed a single time. The J gene is TRBJ1-5, the V gene TRBV6-6; 7 bases map to TRBD1. CDR1 MNHNY and CDR2 SVGAGI come from the germline V gene (reference sequence). The CDR3 extends over 14 amino acids. J was trimmed by 6 bases and V by 6 bases; bases with no gene match: 8. CDR3 loop: CASRSPGQFQPQHF. DNA of the CDR3: TGTGCCAGCAGGTCGCCGGGACAGTTTCAGCCCCAGCATTTT.

The gene calls are TRBV7-2 and TRBJ1-2, with 7 bases fitting TRBD1. This CDR3 contains 16 residues. V was pared by 3 bases and J by 5 bases, with 12 bases of the junction left unmatched. CDR1 SGHTA and CDR2 FQGNSA come from the germline V gene. The DNA for the CDR3 is TGTGCCAGCAGCTTGGGTAGTAGAGAGGGGGCGTATGGCTACACCTTC. This sequence encodes CASSLGSREGAYGYTF.

V gene TRBV27 combines with J gene TRBJ2-3; 10 bases map to TRBD2. V lost 6 bases to trimming and J lost 4 bases; unmatched junction nucleotides: 10. The CDR3 loop spans 16 amino acids. Germline CDR1 MNHEY, CDR2 SMNVEV (reference sequence). The chain's CDR3 is CASRPLAGVGADTQYF. The CDR3 bases are TGTGCCAGCAGACCCCTAGCGGGGGTCGGCGCAGATACGCAGTATTTT.

This clone has only one observation. The J gene is TRBJ2-1, the V gene TRBV24-1; the match to TRBD2 covers 12 bases. Looked up from germline, CDR1 is KGHDR and CDR2 is SFDVKD. The CDR3 runs to 18 residues. After removal of 3 bases from V and 7 bases from J, the junction contained 12 bases not matched to a gene. This CDR3 is CATSDATTSGSKRNEQFF. The CDR3 DNA is TGTGCCACCAGTGATGCCACGACTAGCGGGAGTAAGAGAAATGAGCAGTTCTTC.

The chain combines TRBV19 with TRBJ2-7; 7 nucleotides line up with TRBD2. The V segment lost 6 bases and the J segment 4 bases; nucleotides outside the gene matches: 12. There are 15 residues in the CDR3. Germline values: CDR1 LNHDA, CDR2 SQIVND (reference sequence). In DNA form, the CDR3 reads TGTGCCAGTAGCCGGTCCTCGCGGGAGTTATACGAGCAGTACTTC. Translated: CASSRSSRELYEQYF.

The chain joins TRBV7-2 to TRBJ1-2; 9 bases line up with TRBD1. CDR3 length: 15 residues. Germline V CDR1 and CDR2: SGHTA, FQGNSA. V lost 2 bases to trimming and J lost 6 bases; unmatched junction nucleotides: 7. The chain's CDR3 is CASSLWGTGNHGYTF. In DNA, the CDR3 is TGTGCCAGCAGCTTATGGGGGACAGGGAATCATGGCTACACCTTC. Filled out from reference TRBV7-2 and TRBJ1-2, the complete variable domain reads GAGVSQSPSNKVTEKGKDVELRCDPISGHTALYWYRQSLGQGLEFLIYFQGNSAPDKSGLPSDRFSAERTGGSVSTLTIQRTQQEDSAVYLCASSLWGTGNHGYTFGSGTRLTVV.